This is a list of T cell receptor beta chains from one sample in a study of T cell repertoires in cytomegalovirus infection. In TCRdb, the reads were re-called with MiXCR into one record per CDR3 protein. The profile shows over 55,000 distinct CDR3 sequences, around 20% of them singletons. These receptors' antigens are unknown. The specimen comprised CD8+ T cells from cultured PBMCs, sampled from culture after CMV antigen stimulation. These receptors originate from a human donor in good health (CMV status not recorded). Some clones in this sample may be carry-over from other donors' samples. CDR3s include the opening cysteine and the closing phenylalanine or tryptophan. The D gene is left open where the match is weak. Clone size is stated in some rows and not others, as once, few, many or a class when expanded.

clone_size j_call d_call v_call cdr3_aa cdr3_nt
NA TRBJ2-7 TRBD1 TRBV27 CASRGRTGASYEQYF TGTGCCAGCAGGGGACGGACAGGTGCTTCCTACGAGCAGTACTTC
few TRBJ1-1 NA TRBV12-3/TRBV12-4 CASSHTAAEAFF TGTGCCAGCAGTCATACGGCAGCTGAAGCTTTCTTT
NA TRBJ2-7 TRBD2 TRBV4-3 CASSPASGNEQYF TGCGCCAGCAGCCCCGCTAGCGGGAACGAGCAGTACTTC
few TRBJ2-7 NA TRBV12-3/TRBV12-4 CASSQNRDATANEQYF TGTGCCAGCAGTCAAAACCGGGACGCAACTGCCAACGAGCAGTACTTC
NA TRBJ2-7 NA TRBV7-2 CASSSERTPPYEQYF TGTGCCAGCAGCTCAGAGCGCACCCCACCCTACGAGCAGTACTTC
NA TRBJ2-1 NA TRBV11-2 CASSLEQGSYNEQLF TGTGCCAGCAGCTTAGAACAGGGCTCCTACAATGAGCAGTTATTC
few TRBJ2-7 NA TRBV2 CASSVTANFNEQYF TGTGCCAGCAGTGTTACAGCGAACTTTAACGAGCAGTACTTC
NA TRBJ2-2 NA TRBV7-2 CASSSPTSPAGELFF TGTGCCAGCAGCTCCCCGACTAGTCCAGCCGGGGAGCTGTTTTTT
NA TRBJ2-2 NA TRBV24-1 CATSARGGRGELFF TGTGCCACCAGTGCCCGAGGAGGGCGCGGGGAGCTGTTTTTT
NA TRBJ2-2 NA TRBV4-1 CASSQGLNTGELFF TGCGCCAGCAGCCAGGGCCTTAACACCGGGGAGCTGTTTTTT
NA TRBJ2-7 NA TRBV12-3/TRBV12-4 CASSFYASPAYEQYF TGTGCCAGCAGTTTCTACGCCTCGCCCGCCTACGAGCAGTACTTC
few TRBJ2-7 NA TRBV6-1 CASSERLAATYEQYF TGTGCCAGCAGTGAAAGACTGGCGGCTACCTACGAGCAGTACTTC
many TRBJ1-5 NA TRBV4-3 CASSQDISDNQPQHF TGCGCCAGCAGCCAAGATATTTCAGACAATCAGCCCCAGCATTTT
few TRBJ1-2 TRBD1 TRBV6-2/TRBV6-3 CASRAGQGPYGYTF TGTGCCAGCAGGGCCGGACAGGGGCCCTATGGCTACACCTTC
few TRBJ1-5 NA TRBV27 CASSLFINQPQHF TGTGCCAGCAGTTTATTCATCAATCAGCCCCAGCATTTT
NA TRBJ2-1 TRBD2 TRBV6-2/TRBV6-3 CASSYMSPAGGLLNEQFF TGTGCCAGCAGTTACATGTCCCCAGCGGGGGGCCTACTCAATGAGCAGTTCTTC
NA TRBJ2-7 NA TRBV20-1 CSASRGGFQSYEQYF TGCAGTGCTAGTAGGGGGGGGTTCCAATCCTACGAGCAGTACTTC
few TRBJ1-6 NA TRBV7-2 CASSFLNSPLHF TGTGCCAGCAGCTTTTTAAATTCACCCCTCCACTTT
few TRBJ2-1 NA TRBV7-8 CASRGPPGYEQFF TGTGCCAGCCGGGGGCCCCCGGGGTATGAGCAGTTCTTC
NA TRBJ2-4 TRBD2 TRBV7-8 CASSLVSGGPKNIQYF TGTGCCAGCAGCTTAGTTAGCGGGGGGCCCAAAAACATTCAGTACTTC
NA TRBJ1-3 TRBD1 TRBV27 CASRAGTGYGNTIYF TGTGCCAGCAGGGCCGGGACAGGTTACGGAAACACCATATATTTT
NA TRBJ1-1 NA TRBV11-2 CASSLVRGLNTEAFF TGTGCCAGCAGCTTAGTGAGGGGTCTGAACACTGAAGCTTTCTTT
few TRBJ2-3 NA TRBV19 CASGPSRSDTQYF TGTGCCAGTGGTCCGAGTCGGAGTGATACGCAGTATTTT
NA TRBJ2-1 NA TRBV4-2 CASSQTPRPDEQFF TGTGCCAGCAGCCAGACCCCACGGCCCGATGAGCAGTTCTTC
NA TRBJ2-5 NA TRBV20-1 CSAIRADHGTQYF TGCAGTGCCATCCGAGCCGACCACGGGACCCAGTACTTC
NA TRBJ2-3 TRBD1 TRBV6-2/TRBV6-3 CASSLTQGADTQYF TGTGCCAGCAGCCTTACACAGGGGGCAGATACGCAGTATTTT
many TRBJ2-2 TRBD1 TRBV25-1 CASRTGDAGELFF TGTGCCAGCAGGACAGGGGACGCCGGGGAGCTGTTTTTT
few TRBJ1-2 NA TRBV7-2 CASSFVSLYGYTF TGTGCCAGCAGCTTCGTAAGCCTCTATGGCTACACCTTC
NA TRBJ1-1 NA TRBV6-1 CASTYLGGQDTEAFF TGTGCCAGCACATATCTGGGGGGCCAAGACACTGAAGCTTTCTTT
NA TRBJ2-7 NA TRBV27 CASSPAEGSYEQYF TGTGCCAGCAGTCCAGCCGAGGGCTCCTACGAGCAGTACTTC
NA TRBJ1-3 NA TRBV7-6 CASSLVRGARNTIYF TGTGCCAGCAGCTTAGTTCGGGGGGCCCGAAACACCATATATTTT
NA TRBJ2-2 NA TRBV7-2 CASSASGHRSGTGELFF TGTGCCAGCAGCGCGTCGGGACACCGCAGCGGGACCGGGGAGCTGTTTTTT
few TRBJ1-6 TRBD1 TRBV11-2 CASSTPGQGAYNSPLHF TGTGCCAGCAGCACCCCGGGACAGGGAGCGTATAATTCACCCCTCCACTTT
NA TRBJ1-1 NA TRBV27 CASSTQAHIGEAFF TGTGCCAGCAGTACCCAAGCCCATATAGGTGAAGCTTTCTTT
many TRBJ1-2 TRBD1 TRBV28 CASLTPSTGIYGYTF TGTGCCAGTCTTACCCCATCGACAGGGATCTATGGCTACACCTTC
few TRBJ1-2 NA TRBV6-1 CASSELTGPNYGYTF TGTGCCAGCAGTGAACTAACAGGGCCCAACTATGGCTACACCTTC
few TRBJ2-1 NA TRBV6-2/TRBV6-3 CASSFGRGYYNEQFF TGTGCCAGCAGTTTCGGACGGGGGTACTACAATGAGCAGTTCTTC
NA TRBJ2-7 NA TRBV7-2 CASSLGREQYF TGTGCCAGCAGCTTAGGCCGCGAGCAGTACTTC
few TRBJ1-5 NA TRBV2 CASRRGDQKQEYNSNQPQHF TGTGCCAGCAGGAGGGGGGATCAGAAACAGGAATACAATAGCAATCAGCCCCAGCATTTT